This T cell receptor (beta chain) originates from a study of shared clonotypes between healthy human individuals. Remarks on this clone: What it binds is unknown.

With 0 bases clipped from V and 0 bases from J, the junction kept 16 bases outside the gene matches. The CDR3 is 20 residues long. Looked up from germline, CDR1 is LGHNA and CDR2 is YNFKEQ. Overall study findings and caveats: The study found lower generation probabilities in non-shared clonotypes than in those shared by all four donors.

Tens of thousands of T cell genomes (around 0.2 ug DNA) went into each sorted-subset replicate. Some clones are missing from TCRdb's copy, which holds only in-frame ones; the method was immunoSEQ multiplex PCR. The sample gives about 1.5 million clones, 95% to 99% of which show up once; roughly 0.45% is in the top ten. The material sequenced was naive CD4+ T cells sorted from blood. Subset specified: CD45RA+ positively selected. This TCR was sampled from a young man in good health. The genes are TRBV4-2 and TRBJ1-1; the match to TRBD1 covers 7 bases. The CDR3 spells CASSQDHFYGTAGMNTEAFF. Written as DNA, the CDR3 is TGTGCCAGCAGCCAAGATCATTTTTATGGGACAGCCGGCATGAACACTGAAGCTTTCTTT.